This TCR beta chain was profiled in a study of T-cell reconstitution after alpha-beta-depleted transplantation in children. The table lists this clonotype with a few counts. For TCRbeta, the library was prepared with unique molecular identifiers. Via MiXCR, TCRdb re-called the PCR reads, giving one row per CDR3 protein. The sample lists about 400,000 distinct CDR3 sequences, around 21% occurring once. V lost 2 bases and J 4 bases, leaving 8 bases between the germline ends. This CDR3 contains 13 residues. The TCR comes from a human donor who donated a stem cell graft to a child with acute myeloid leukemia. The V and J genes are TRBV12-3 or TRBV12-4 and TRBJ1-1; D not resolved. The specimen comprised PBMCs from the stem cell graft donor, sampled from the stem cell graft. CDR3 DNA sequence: TGTGCCAGCAGTTTATGGGAGGGCACTGAAGCTTTCTTT. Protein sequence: CASSLWEGTEAFF.